The following is a TCR beta chain sequence with its context. One junction end does not reproduce the germline sequence, and a read error may be involved. These data are taken from a study of T cells in Graves' hyperthyroidism and ophthalmopathy. Study in general: It was at initial diagnosis, before any treatment, that peripheral blood was collected.

RNA transcripts served as the template for amplifying TCR beta CDR3 regions. During a first-round RT-PCR of the TCR CDR3, the HTBI primer set was used. One entry per CDR3 protein, called by TCRdb with MiXCR from the multiplex PCR reads. In the table there are about 380,000 distinct CDR3 sequences, roughly 15% of which are singletons. Patients affected by ophthalmopathy presented a Clinical Activity Score of at least 3, a NOSPECS grade of at least 4, and disease duration below 3 months. The receptor was derived from a woman aged 30 to 39 with Graves' ophthalmopathy. Sequenced: blood.

The CDR3 DNA follows: TGTGCTAGCAGCATAGGGACGGGCTTTGGCTACGAGCAGTACTTC. Protein sequence: CASSIGTGFGYEQYF. This chain connects TRBV7-7 to TRBJ2-7; D assignment may be TRBD1 or TRBD2 (5 bases each). This CDR3 spans 15 amino acids. Germline CDR1 reads SSHAT; CDR2 reads FNYEAQ (reference sequence).